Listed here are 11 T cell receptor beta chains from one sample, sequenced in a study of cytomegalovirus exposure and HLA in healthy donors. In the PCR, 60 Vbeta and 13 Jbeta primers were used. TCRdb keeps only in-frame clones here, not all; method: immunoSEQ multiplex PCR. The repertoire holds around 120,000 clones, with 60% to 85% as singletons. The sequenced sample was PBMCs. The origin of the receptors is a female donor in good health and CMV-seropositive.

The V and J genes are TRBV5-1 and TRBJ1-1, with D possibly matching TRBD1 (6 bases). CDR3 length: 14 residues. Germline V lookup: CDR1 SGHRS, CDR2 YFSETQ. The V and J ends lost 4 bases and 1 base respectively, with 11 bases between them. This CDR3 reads CASSPWTANTEAFF. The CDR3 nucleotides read TGCGCCAGCAGCCCGTGGACAGCGAACACTGAAGCTTTCTTT.

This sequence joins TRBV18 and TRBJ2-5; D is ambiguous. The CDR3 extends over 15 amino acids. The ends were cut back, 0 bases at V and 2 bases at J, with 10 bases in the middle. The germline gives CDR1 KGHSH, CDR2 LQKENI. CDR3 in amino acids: CASSPPAAVQETQYF. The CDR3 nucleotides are TGTGCCAGCTCACCACCCGCGGCGGTTCAAGAGACCCAGTACTTC.

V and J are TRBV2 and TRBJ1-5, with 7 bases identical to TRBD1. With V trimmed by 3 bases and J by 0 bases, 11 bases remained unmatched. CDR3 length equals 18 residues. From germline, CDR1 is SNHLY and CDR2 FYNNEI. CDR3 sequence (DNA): TGTGCCAGCAGTGATGGAGGGGGCGGTATCTATAGCAATCAGCCCCAGCATTTT. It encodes CASSDGGGGIYSNQPQHF.

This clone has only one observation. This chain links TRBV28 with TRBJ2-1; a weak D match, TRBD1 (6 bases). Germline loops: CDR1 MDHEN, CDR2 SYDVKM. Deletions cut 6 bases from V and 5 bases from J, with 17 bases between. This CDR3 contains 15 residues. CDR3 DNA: TGTGCCAGCAGGGGGGCCGCGGGTAATCACAATGAGCAGTTCTTC. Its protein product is CASRGAAGNHNEQFF.

The CDR3 bases are TGTGCCAGCATGCGGACTAGCGGGTACACAGATACGCAGTATTTT. Its protein is CASMRTSGYTDTQYF. This chain joins TRBV27 and TRBJ2-3; 11 bases match TRBD2. Trimming at V came to 7 bases and at J to 2 bases, leaving 5 bases not matched to a gene. Looked up from germline, CDR1 is MNHEY and CDR2 is SMNVEV (reference sequence). This CDR3 has 15 amino acids.

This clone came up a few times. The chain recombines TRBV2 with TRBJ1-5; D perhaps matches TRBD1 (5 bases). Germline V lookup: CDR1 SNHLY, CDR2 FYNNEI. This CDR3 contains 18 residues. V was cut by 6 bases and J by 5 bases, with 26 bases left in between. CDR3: CASSAGDRGLSLHQPQHF. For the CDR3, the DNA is TGTGCCAGCAGCGCGGGGGATCGGGGTCTTTCACTCCATCAGCCCCAGCATTTT.

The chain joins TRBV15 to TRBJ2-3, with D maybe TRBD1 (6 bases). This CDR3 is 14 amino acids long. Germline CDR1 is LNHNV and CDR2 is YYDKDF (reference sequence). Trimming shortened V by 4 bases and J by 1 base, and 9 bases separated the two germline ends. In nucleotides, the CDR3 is TGTGCCACCAGCAACAGGGCTCGCACAGATACGCAGTATTTT. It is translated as CATSNRARTDTQYF.

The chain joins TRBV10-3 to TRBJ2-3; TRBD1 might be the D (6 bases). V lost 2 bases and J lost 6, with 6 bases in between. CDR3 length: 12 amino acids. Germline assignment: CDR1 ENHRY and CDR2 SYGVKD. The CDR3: CAISERGDTQYF. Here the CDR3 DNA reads TGTGCCATCAGTGAGAGGGGGGATACGCAGTATTTT.

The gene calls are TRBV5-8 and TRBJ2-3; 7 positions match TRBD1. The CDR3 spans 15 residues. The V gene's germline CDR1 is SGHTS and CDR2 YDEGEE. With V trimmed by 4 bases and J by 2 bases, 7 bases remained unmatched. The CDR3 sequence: CASSQGQRYTDTQYF. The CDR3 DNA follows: TGTGCCAGCAGCCAGGGACAGAGGTACACAGATACGCAGTATTTT.

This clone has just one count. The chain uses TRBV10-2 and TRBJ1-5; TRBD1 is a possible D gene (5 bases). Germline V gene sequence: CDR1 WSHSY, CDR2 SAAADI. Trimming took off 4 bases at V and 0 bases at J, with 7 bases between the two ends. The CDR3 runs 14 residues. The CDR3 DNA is TGCGCCAGCAGTGGGACAAATAGCAATCAGCCCCAGCATTTT. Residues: CASSGTNSNQPQHF.

The CDR3 here is CASSPWDRGYEQYF. CDR3 coding DNA: TGTGCCAGCAGCCCCTGGGACAGGGGCTACGAGCAGTACTTC. The chain couples TRBV9 to TRBJ2-7; 10 nucleotides line up with TRBD1. The CDR3 covers 14 residues. The J segment lost 3 bases and the V segment lost 4 bases, leaving 4 bases of the junction unmatched. Germline CDR1 reads SGDLS; CDR2 reads YYNGEE.